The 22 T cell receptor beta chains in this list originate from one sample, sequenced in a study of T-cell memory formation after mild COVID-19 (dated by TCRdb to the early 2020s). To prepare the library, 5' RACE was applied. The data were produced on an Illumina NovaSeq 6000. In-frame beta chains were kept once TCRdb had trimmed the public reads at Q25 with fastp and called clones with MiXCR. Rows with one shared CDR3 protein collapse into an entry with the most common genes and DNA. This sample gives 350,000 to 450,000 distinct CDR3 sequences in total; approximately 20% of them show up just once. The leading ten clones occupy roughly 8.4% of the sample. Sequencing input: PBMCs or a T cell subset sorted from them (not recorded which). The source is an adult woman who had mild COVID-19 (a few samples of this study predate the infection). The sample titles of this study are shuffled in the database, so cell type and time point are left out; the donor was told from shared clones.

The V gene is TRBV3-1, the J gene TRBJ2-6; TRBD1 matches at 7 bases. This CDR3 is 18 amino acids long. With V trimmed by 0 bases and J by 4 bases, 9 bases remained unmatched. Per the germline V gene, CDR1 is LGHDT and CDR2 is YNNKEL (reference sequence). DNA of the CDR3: TGTGCCAGCAGCCAAGATAGGGACAGTCTGACAGGGGCCAACGTCCTGACTTTC. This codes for CASSQDRDSLTGANVLTF.

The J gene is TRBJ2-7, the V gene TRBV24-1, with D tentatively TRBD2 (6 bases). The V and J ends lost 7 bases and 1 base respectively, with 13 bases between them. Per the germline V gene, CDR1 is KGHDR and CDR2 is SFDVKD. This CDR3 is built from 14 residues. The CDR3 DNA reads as TGTGCCACCAGGCCAGCGGGTCCATCCTACGAGCAGTACTTC. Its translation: CATRPAGPSYEQYF.

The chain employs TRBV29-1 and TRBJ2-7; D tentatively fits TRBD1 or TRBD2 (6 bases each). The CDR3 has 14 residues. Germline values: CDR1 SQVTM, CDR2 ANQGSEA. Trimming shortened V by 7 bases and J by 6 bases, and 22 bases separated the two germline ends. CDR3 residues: CSAYSDGGVREQYF. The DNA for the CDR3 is TGCAGCGCCTACTCGGACGGGGGCGTACGCGAGCAGTACTTC.

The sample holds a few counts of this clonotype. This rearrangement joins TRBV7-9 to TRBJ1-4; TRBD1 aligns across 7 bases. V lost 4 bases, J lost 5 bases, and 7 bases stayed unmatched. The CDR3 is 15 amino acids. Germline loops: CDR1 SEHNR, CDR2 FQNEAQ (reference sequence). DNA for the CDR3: TGTGCCAGCAGCTCGACCGGGACAGCGAATGAAAAACTGTTTTTT. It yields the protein CASSSTGTANEKLFF.

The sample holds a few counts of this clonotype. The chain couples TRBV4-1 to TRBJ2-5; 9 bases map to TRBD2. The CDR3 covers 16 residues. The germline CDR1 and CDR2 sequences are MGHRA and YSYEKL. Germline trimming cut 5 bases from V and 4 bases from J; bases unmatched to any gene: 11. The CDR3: CASSFGTSGLGETQYF. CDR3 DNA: TGCGCCAGCAGCTTTGGCACTAGCGGGTTGGGAGAGACCCAGTACTTC.

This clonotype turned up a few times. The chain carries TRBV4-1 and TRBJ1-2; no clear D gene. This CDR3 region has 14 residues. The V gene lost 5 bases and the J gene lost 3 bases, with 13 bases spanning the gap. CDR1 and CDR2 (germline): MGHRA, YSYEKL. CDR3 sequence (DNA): TGCGCCAGCAGCGAAGGCCTGGAGGACTATGGCTACACCTTC. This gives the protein CASSEGLEDYGYTF.

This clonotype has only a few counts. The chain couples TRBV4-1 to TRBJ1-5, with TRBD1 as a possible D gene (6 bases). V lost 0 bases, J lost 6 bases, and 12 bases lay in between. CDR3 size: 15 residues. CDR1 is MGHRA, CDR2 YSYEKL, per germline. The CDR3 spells CASSQDSGGSQPQHF. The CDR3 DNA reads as TGCGCCAGCAGCCAAGATTCCGGGGGCAGTCAGCCCCAGCATTTT.

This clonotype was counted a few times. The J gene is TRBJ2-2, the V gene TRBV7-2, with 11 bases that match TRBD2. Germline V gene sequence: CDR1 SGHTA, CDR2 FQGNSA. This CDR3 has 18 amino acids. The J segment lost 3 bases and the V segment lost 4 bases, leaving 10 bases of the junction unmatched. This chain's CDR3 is CASSSRTSGFVDTGELFF. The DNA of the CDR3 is TGTGCCAGCAGCTCACGGACTAGCGGGTTTGTCGACACCGGGGAGCTGTTTTTT.

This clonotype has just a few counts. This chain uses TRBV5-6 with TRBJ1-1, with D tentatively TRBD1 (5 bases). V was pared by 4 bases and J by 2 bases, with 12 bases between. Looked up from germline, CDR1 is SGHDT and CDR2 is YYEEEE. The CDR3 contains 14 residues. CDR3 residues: CASSPRQFNTEAFF. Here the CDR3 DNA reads TGTGCCAGCAGCCCCAGACAGTTTAACACTGAAGCTTTCTTT.

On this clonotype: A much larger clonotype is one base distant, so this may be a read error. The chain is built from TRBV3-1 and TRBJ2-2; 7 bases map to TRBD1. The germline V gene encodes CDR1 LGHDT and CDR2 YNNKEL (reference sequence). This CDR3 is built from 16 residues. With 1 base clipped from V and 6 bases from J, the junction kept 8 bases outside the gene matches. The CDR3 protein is CASSQGYGTAPGELFF. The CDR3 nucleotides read TGTGCCAGCAGCCAAGGCTACGGGACAGCCCCCGGGGAGCTGTTTTTT.

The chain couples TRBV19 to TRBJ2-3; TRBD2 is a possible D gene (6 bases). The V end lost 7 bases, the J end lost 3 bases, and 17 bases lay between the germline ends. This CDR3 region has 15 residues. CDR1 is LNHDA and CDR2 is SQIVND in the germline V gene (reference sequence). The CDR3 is CASTLEGQGTDTQYF. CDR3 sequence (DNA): TGTGCCAGTACCCTGGAGGGGCAGGGTACAGATACGCAGTATTTT.

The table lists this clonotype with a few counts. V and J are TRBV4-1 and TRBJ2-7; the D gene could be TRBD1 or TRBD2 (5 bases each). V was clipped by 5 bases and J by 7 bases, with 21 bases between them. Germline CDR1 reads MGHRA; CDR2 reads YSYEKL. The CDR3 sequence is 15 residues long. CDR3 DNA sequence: TGCGCCAGCAGCTATACAATCGGCCGGGGCGGTGAGCAGTACTTC. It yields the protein CASSYTIGRGGEQYF.

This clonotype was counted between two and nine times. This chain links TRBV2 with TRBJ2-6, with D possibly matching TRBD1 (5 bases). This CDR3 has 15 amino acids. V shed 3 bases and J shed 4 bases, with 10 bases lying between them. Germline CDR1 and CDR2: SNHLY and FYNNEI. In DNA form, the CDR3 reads TGTGCCAGCAGTGACAGGGCTTCCGGGGCCAACGTCCTGACTTTC. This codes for CASSDRASGANVLTF. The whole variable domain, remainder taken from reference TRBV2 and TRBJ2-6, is EPEVTQTPSHQVTQMGQEVILRCVPISNHLYFYWYRQILGQKVEFLVSFYNNEISEKSEIFDDQFSVERPDGSNFTLKIRSTKLEDSAMYFCASSDRASGANVLTFGAGSRLTVL.

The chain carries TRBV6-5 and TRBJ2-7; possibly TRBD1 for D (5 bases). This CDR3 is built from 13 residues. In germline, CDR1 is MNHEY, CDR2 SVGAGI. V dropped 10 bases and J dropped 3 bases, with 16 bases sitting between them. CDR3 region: CATFNRQNYEQYF. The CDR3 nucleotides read TGTGCCACCTTCAACAGACAGAACTACGAGCAGTACTTC.

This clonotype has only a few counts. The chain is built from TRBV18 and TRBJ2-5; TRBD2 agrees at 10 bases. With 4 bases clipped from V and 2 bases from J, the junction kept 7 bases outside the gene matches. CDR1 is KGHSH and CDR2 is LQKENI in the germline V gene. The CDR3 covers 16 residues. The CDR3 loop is CASSRAVAGGQETQYF. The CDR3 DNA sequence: TGTGCCAGCTCACGAGCGGTAGCGGGAGGACAAGAGACCCAGTACTTC.

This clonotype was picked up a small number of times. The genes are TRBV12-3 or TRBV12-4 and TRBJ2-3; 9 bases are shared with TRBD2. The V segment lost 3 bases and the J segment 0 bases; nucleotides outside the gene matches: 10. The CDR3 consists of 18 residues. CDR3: CASSFEFLAGFSTDTQYF. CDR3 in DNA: TGTGCCAGCAGTTTCGAGTTCCTAGCGGGGTTTAGCACAGATACGCAGTATTTT.

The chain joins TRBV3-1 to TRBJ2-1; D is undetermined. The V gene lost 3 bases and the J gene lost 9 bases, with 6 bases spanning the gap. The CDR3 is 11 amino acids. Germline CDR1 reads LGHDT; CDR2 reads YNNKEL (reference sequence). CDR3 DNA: TGTGCCAGCAGCCAGGGGTTTGAGCAGTTCTTC. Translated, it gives CASSQGFEQFF.

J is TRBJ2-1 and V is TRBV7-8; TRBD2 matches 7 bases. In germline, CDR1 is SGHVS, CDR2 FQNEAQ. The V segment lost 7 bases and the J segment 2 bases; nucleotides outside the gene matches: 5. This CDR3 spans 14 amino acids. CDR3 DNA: TGTGCCAGCACCCCGGGGGGACCCTACAATGAGCAGTTCTTC. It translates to CASTPGGPYNEQFF.

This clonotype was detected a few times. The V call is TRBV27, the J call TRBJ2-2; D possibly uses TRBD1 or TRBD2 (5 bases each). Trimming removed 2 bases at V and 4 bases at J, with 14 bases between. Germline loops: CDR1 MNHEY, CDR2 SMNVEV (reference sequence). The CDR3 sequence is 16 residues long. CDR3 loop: CASSLKGGGATGELFF. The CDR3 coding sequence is TGTGCCAGCAGTTTAAAGGGTGGGGGAGCCACCGGGGAGCTGTTTTTT.

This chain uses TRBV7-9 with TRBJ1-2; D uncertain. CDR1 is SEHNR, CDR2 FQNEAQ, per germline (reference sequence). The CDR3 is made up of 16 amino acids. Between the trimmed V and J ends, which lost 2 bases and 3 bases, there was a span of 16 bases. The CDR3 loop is CASSLPNPPGDYGYTF. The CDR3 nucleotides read TGTGCCAGCAGCTTACCGAATCCCCCCGGCGACTATGGCTACACCTTC. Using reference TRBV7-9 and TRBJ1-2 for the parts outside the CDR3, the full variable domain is DTGVSQNPRHKITKRGQNVTFRCDPISEHNRLYWYRQTLGQGPEFLTYFQNEAQLEKSRLLSDRFSAERPKGSFSTLEIQRTEQGDSAMYLCASSLPNPPGDYGYTFGSGTRLTVV.

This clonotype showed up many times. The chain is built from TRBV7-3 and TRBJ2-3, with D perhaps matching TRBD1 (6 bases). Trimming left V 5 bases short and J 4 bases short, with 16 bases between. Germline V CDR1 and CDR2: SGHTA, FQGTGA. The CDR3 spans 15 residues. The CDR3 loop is CASSQTGTSADTQYF. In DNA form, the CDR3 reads TGTGCCAGCAGCCAGACCGGGACATCGGCAGATACGCAGTATTTT.

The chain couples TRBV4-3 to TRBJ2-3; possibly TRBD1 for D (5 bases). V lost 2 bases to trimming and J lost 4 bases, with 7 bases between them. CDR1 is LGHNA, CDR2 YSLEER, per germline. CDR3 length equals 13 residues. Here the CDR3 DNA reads TGCGCCAGCAGCCAAAAAGGGGCAGATACGCAGTATTTT. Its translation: CASSQKGADTQYF.